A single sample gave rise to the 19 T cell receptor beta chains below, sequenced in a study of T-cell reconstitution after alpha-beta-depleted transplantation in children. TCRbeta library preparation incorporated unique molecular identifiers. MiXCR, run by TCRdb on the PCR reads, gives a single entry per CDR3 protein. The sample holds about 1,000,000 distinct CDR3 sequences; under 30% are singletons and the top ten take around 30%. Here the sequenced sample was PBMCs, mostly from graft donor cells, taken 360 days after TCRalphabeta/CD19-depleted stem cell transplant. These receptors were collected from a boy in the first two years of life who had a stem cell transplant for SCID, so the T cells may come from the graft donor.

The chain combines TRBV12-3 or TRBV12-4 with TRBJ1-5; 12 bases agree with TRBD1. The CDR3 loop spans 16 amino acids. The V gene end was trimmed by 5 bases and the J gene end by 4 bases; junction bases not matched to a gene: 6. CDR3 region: CASSPGTGGGNQPQHF. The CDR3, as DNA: TGTGCCAGCAGTCCCGGGACAGGGGGCGGGAATCAGCCCCAGCATTTT.

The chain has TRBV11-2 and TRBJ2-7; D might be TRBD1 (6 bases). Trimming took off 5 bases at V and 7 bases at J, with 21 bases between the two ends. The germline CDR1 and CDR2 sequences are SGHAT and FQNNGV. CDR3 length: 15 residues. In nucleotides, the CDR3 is TGTGCCAGCAGCCCAGGTTGGGGGCTACGTCGGGAGCAGTACTTC. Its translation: CASSPGWGLRREQYF.

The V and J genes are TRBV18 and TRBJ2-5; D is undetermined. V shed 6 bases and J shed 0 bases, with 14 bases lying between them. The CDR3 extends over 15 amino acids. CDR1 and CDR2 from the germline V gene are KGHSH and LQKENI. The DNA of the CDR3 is TGTGCCAGCTCCCTAGGGCAGTCGTACCAAGAGACCCAGTACTTC. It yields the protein CASSLGQSYQETQYF.

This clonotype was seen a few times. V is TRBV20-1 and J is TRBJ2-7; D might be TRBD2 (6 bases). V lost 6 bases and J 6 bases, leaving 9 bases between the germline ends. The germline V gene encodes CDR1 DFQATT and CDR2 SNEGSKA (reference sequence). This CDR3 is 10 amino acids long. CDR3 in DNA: TGCAGTGCCCAGACTAGCGAGCAGTACTTC. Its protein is CSAQTSEQYF.

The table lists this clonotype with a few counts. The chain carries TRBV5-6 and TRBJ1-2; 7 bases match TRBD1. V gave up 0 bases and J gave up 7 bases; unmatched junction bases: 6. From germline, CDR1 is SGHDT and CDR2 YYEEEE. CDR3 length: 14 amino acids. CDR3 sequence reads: CASSLDDRVAGYTF. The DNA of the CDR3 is TGTGCCAGCAGCTTGGATGACAGGGTGGCTGGCTACACCTTC.

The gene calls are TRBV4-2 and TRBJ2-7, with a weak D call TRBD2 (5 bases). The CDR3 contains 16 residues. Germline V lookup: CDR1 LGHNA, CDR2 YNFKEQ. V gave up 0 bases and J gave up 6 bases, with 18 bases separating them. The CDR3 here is CASSQDSPGVPSEQYF. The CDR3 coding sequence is TGTGCCAGCAGCCAAGACTCCCCCGGGGTTCCTAGCGAGCAGTACTTC.

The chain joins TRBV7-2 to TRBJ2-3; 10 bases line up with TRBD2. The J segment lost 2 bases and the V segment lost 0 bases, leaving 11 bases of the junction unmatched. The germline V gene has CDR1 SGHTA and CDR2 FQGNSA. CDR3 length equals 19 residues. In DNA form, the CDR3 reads TGTGCCAGCAGCTTAGCGCATTTAGCGGGGGGCCACCCCACAGATACGCAGTATTTT. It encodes CASSLAHLAGGHPTDTQYF.

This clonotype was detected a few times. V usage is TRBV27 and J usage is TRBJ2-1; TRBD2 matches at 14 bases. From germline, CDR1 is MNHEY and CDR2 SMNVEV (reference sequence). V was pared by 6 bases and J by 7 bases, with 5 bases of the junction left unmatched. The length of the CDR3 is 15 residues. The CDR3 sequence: CASSPRLAGGNEQFF. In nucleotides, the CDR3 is TGTGCCAGCAGCCCAAGACTAGCGGGGGGGAATGAGCAGTTCTTC.

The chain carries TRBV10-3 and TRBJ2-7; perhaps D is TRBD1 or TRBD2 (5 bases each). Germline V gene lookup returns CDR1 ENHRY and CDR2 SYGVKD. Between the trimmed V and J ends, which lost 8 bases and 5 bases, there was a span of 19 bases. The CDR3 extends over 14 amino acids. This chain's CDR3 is CAIGLGDARNEQYF. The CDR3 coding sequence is TGTGCCATCGGGTTGGGGGACGCGAGGAACGAGCAGTACTTC.

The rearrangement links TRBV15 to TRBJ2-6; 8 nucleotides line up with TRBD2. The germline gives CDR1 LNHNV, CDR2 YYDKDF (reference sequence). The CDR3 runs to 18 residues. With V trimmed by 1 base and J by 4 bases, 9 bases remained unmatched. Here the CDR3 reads CATSRAGTRAPGANVLTF. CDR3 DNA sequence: TGTGCCACCAGCAGAGCCGGGACTAGGGCACCAGGGGCCAACGTCCTGACTTTC.

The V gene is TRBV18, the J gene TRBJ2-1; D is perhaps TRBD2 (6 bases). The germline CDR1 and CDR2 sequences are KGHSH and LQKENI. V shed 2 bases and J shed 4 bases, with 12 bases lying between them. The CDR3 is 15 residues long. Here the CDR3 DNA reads TGTGCCAGCTCACCATACAGCGGGTCATACAATGAGCAGTTCTTC. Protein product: CASSPYSGSYNEQFF.

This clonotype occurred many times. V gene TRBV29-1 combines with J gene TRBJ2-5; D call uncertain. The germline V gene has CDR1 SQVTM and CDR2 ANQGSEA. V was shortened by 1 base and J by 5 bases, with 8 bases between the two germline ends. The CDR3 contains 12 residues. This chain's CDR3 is CSVEVIRETQYF. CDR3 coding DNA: TGCAGCGTTGAAGTCATTAGGGAGACCCAGTACTTC.

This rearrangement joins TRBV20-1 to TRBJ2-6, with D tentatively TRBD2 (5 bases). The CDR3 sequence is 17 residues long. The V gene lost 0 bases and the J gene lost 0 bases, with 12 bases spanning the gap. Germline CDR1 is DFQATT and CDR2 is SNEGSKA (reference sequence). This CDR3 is CSARDQRTPSGANVLTF. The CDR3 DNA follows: TGCAGTGCTAGAGATCAGCGGACTCCCTCTGGGGCCAACGTCCTGACTTTC.

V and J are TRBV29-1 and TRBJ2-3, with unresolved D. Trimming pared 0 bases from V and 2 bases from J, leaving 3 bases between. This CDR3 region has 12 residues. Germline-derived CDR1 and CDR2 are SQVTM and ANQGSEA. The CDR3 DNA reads TGCAGCGTTGAAGACTTCACAGATACGCAGTATTTT. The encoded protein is CSVEDFTDTQYF.

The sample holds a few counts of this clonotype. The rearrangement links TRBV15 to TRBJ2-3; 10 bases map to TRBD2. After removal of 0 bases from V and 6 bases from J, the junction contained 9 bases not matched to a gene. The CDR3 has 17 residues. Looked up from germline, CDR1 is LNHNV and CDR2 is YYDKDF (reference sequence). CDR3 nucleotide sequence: TGTGCCACCAGCAGAGAGTCCCTCGCGGGACTAGCGGATACGCAGTATTTT. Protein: CATSRESLAGLADTQYF.

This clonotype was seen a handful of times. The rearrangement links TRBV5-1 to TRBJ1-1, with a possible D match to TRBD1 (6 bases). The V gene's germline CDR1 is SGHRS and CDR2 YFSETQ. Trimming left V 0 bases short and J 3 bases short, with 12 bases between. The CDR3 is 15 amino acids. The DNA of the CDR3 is TGCGCCAGCAGCTTGGTAGGAGGGGGGCACACTGAAGCTTTCTTT. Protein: CASSLVGGGHTEAFF.

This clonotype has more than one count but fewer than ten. In DNA, the CDR3 is TGTGCCAGCAGCTTAGTTGGGCAGACTAACTATGGCTACACCTTC. This sequence encodes CASSLVGQTNYGYTF. This sequence joins TRBV7-2 and TRBJ1-2; D remains ambiguous. The CDR3 totals 15 residues. V was trimmed by 1 base and J by 0 bases, leaving 9 bases between them. CDR1 SGHTA and CDR2 FQGNSA come from the germline V gene.

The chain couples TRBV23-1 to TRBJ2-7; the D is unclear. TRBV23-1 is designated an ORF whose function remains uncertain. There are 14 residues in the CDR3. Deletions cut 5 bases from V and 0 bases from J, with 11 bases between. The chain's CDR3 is CASSNYRSSYEQYF. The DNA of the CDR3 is TGCGCCAGCAGTAACTACAGAAGCTCCTACGAGCAGTACTTC.

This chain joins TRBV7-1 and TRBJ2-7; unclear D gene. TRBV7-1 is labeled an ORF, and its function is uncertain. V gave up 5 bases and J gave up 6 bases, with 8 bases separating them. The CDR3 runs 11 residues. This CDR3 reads CASSPAAEQYF. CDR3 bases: TGTGCCAGCAGCCCGGCAGCCGAGCAGTACTTC.